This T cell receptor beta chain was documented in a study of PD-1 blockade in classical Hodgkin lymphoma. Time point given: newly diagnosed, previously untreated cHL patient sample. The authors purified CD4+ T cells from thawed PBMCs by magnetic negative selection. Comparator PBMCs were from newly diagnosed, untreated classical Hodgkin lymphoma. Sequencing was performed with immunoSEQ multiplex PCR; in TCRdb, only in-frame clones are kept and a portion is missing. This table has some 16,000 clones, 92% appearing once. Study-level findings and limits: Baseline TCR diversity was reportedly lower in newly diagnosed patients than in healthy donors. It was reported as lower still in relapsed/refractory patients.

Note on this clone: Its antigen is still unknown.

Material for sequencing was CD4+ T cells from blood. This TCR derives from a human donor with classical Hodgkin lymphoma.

CDR3 region: CASSMGRGGNEQFF. CDR3 DNA: TGTGCCAGCTCCATGGGCAGGGGCGGCAATGAGCAGTTCTTC. The chain couples TRBV18 to TRBJ2-1; D possibly corresponds to TRBD1 (6 bases). V was clipped by 6 bases and J by 6 bases, with 15 bases between them. The CDR3 spans 14 residues. The germline gives CDR1 KGHSH, CDR2 LQKENI.